The clone carrying this T cell receptor beta chain was recorded many times. There were TCR beta CDR3 regions amplified from RNA transcripts. A first-round RT-PCR of the TCR CDR3 used the HTBI primer set. MiXCR, applied by TCRdb to the multiplex PCR reads, yields one record per CDR3 protein. The data hold some 600,000 distinct CDR3 sequences, with about 14% observed a single time. This sample is part of a study of T cells in Graves' hyperthyroidism and ophthalmopathy. The origin of this receptor is a woman in her twenties or thirties with Graves' hyperthyroidism that later progressed to Graves' ophthalmopathy. The sample was blood.

The DNA of the CDR3 is TGTGCCAGCAGTTTTCAGATGAACACTGAAGCTTTCTTT. Translation gives CASSFQMNTEAFF. The chain joins TRBV12-3 or TRBV12-4 to TRBJ1-1; D gene uncertain. The length of the CDR3 is 13 residues. Trimming shortened V by 3 bases and J by 0 bases, and 5 bases separated the two germline ends.